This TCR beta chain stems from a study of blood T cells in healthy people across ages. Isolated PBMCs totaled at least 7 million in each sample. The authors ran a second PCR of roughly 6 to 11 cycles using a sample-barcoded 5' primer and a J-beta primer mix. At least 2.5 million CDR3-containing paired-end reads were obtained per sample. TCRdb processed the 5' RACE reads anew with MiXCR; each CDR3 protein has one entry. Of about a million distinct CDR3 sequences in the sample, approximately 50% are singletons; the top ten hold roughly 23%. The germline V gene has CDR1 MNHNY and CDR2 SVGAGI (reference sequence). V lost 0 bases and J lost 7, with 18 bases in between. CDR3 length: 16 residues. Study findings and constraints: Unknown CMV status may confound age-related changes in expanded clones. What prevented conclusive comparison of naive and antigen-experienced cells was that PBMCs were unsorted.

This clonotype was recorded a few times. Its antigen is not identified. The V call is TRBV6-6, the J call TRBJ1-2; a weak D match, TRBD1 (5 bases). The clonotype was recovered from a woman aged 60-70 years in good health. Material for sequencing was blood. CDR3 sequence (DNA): TGTGCCAGCAGTTACTCGAACAGGCCTGATTCGGTTGGCTACACCTTC. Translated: CASSYSNRPDSVGYTF.